This passage covers 28 T cell receptor beta chains from one sample sequenced in a study of blood T cell repertoires in COVID-19. The data were produced by immunoSEQ multiplex PCR, yet TCRdb's version contains in-frame clones alone and is incomplete. Altogether some 200,000 clones are present, around 90% being singletons, with the ten largest covering approximately 8.1%. Sequenced: PBMCs or T cells enriched from blood (not recorded which). These receptors all come from a woman aged 18-35 years who had recovered from COVID-19.

Only one count was recorded for this clone. Other DNA sequences from this sample encode an identical CDR3 as well. J is TRBJ1-2 and V is TRBV9; 10 nucleotides agree with TRBD1. Germline CDR1 and CDR2: SGDLS and YYNGEE. CDR3 length: 14 residues. Unmatched junction bases numbered 4, after V lost 3 bases and J lost 5 bases. CDR3 sequence (DNA): TGTGCCAGCAGCGCCGGACAGGGGGTGTATGGCTACACCTTC. Amino acids: CASSAGQGVYGYTF.

The chain has TRBV4-1 and TRBJ1-6; 8 bases align to TRBD1. V dropped 1 base and J dropped 7; count of bases not matched to a gene: 9. Looked up from germline, CDR1 is MGHRA and CDR2 is YSYEKL. The CDR3 runs to 17 residues. CDR3 sequence: CASSQVRTGMENSPLHF. The DNA of the CDR3 is TGCGCCAGCAGCCAAGTAAGGACAGGGATGGAGAATTCACCCCTCCACTTT.

The V call is TRBV7-3, the J call TRBJ2-5; D perhaps matches TRBD1 (6 bases). Germline V gene lookup returns CDR1 SGHTA and CDR2 FQGTGA. This CDR3 is built from 13 residues. V was clipped by 3 bases and J by 3 bases, with 8 bases between them. The CDR3 sequence: CASSFDRKETQYF. DNA of the CDR3: TGTGCCAGCAGCTTCGACAGGAAAGAGACCCAGTACTTC.

The rearrangement uses TRBV14 and TRBJ1-1; 11 bases map to TRBD1. The V segment lost 4 bases and the J segment 5 bases; nucleotides outside the gene matches: 6. Germline V lookup: CDR1 SGHDN, CDR2 FVKESK. CDR3 size: 15 residues. This chain's CDR3 is CASSPRTGGSTEAFF. The CDR3 DNA sequence: TGTGCCAGCAGCCCCAGGACAGGGGGCTCGACTGAAGCTTTCTTT.

The chain employs TRBV24-1 and TRBJ2-3; TRBD2 is a possible D gene (5 bases). The CDR3 extends over 14 amino acids. Trimming took off 5 bases at V and 0 bases at J, with 8 bases between the two ends. CDR1 is KGHDR and CDR2 is SFDVKD in the germline V gene. The CDR3 loop is CATSGRLSTDTQYF. The DNA for the CDR3 is TGTGCCACCAGTGGGAGGTTAAGCACAGATACGCAGTATTTT.

This chain joins TRBV11-1 and TRBJ1-2; D uncertain. V was shortened by 8 bases and J by 7 bases, with 17 bases between the two germline ends. The CDR3 length is 13 residues. Germline CDR1 is SGHAT and CDR2 is FQDESV (reference sequence). CDR3 sequence reads: CASARTGNTGYTF. CDR3 nucleotide sequence: TGTGCCAGCGCCAGGACGGGGAACACTGGCTACACCTTC.

The CDR3 sequence: CASSLGVSTEAFF. DNA of the CDR3: TGTGCCAGCAGCCTAGGGGTCAGCACTGAAGCTTTCTTT. The V gene is TRBV12-3 or TRBV12-4, the J gene TRBJ1-1; D might be TRBD1 (5 bases). V was clipped by 6 bases and J by 4 bases, with 12 bases between them. This CDR3 comprises 13 residues.

This chain links TRBV7-9 with TRBJ1-1; 8 nucleotides line up with TRBD1. The CDR3 spans 14 residues. With 3 bases clipped from V and 1 base from J, the junction kept 1 base outside the gene matches. CDR1 is SEHNR and CDR2 is FQNEAQ in the germline V gene (reference sequence). CDR3 bases: TGTGCCAGCAGCTTCGGGACAGGGAACACTGAAGCTTTCTTT. Its translation is CASSFGTGNTEAFF.

V is TRBV19 and J is TRBJ1-2, with 7 bases aligning to TRBD1. V shed 5 bases and J 8 bases; nucleotides not matched to a gene: 8. This CDR3 is built from 13 residues. Germline assignment: CDR1 LNHDA and CDR2 SQIVND (reference sequence). CDR3 sequence reads: CASSLRTGGGYTF. CDR3 DNA sequence: TGTGCCAGTAGTCTTCGGACAGGAGGCGGCTACACCTTC.

This clone was recorded only once. The chain employs TRBV6-5 and TRBJ1-6; 7 bases map to TRBD1. This CDR3 is built from 15 residues. J gave up 4 bases and V 4 bases, and 4 bases lay outside the gene matches. Germline values: CDR1 MNHEY, CDR2 SVGAGI. CDR3 sequence reads: CASSSGQAYNSPLHF. The CDR3 DNA sequence: TGTGCCAGCAGTTCCGGACAGGCGTATAATTCACCCCTCCACTTT.

This clone was observed once. The rearrangement joins TRBV27 to TRBJ2-1; 11 nucleotides line up with TRBD2. The germline V gene encodes CDR1 MNHEY and CDR2 SMNVEV (reference sequence). The CDR3 length is 14 residues. V lost 6 bases and J lost 4; bases outside the gene matches: 2. The CDR3 DNA sequence: TGTGCCAGCAGATTAGCGGGGGGGTACAATGAGCAGTTCTTC. Protein: CASRLAGGYNEQFF.

CDR3 DNA sequence: TGCGCCAGCAGCCAAGTGGCCGTAAGCTCCTACGAGCAGTACTTC. Residues: CASSQVAVSSYEQYF. This chain links TRBV4-1 with TRBJ2-7; no clear D gene. Trimming pared 1 base from V and 0 bases from J, leaving 10 bases between. Germline V gives CDR1 MGHRA, CDR2 YSYEKL. The CDR3 runs 15 residues.

The chain carries TRBV20-1 and TRBJ2-2; no reliable D call. The germline V and J ends were trimmed by 3 bases and 3 bases, with 5 bases remaining between them. CDR3 length equals 12 residues. CDR1 and CDR2 from the germline V gene are DFQATT and SNEGSKA (reference sequence). CDR3 loop: CSASTDTGELFF. In DNA form, the CDR3 reads TGCAGTGCTAGTACAGACACCGGGGAGCTGTTTTTT.

Written as DNA, the CDR3 is TGCAGTGCTAGTCTTTCTGCGGCTTTCTTT. Amino acid sequence: CSASLSAAFF. This chain joins TRBV20-1 and TRBJ1-1; D uncertain. CDR1 is DFQATT, CDR2 SNEGSKA, per germline (reference sequence). Between the trimmed V and J ends, which lost 3 bases and 11 bases, there was a span of 10 bases. The CDR3 is made up of 10 amino acids.

With respect to this clone: Other DNA sequences in this specimen translate into the identical CDR3. J is TRBJ1-1 and V is TRBV27, with D possibly TRBD1 on 5 matching bases. Trimming pared 2 bases from V and 1 base from J, leaving 5 bases between. The CDR3 runs 13 residues. Germline V gene sequence: CDR1 MNHEY, CDR2 SMNVEV (reference sequence). For the CDR3, the DNA is TGTGCCAGCAGTTTAGACAGGAACACTGAAGCTTTCTTT. Amino acid sequence: CASSLDRNTEAFF.

The rearrangement joins TRBV11-2 to TRBJ2-5, with D possibly TRBD1 on 5 matching bases. From germline, CDR1 is SGHAT and CDR2 FQNNGV. There are 13 residues in the CDR3. V gave up 4 bases and J gave up 1 base, with 7 bases separating them. CDR3 nucleotides: TGTGCCAGCAGCTCAGGGCTCCAAGAGACCCAGTACTTC. Amino acid sequence: CASSSGLQETQYF. The whole variable domain, filled in from reference TRBV11-2 and TRBJ2-5, reads EAGVAQSPRYKIIEKRQSVAFWCNPISGHATLYWYQQILGQGPKLLIQFQNNGVVDDSQLPKDRFSAERLKGVDSTLKIQPAKLEDSAVYLCASSSGLQETQYFGPGTRLLVL.

The rearrangement uses TRBV2 and TRBJ1-2, with D maybe TRBD1 (5 bases). The V gene's germline CDR1 is SNHLY and CDR2 FYNNEI. This CDR3 is built from 14 residues. The germline V and J ends were trimmed by 6 bases and 3 bases, with 14 bases remaining between them. CDR3 sequence: CASRDLGADYGYTF. CDR3 nucleotide sequence: TGTGCCAGCAGGGACCTTGGGGCAGACTATGGCTACACCTTC.

The chain uses TRBV28 and TRBJ1-2; 10 bases fit TRBD1. The CDR3 is 16 amino acids. Germline V gene lookup returns CDR1 MDHEN and CDR2 SYDVKM. V dropped 6 bases and J dropped 3; count of bases not matched to a gene: 10. CDR3 sequence: CASRNTGTGDHYGYTF. The DNA for the CDR3 is TGTGCCAGCAGGAATACCGGGACAGGGGATCACTATGGCTACACCTTC.

This rearrangement joins TRBV27 to TRBJ2-7, with 7 bases fitting TRBD1. This CDR3 has 15 amino acids. Per the germline V gene, CDR1 is MNHEY and CDR2 is SMNVEV (reference sequence). With 3 bases clipped from V and 2 bases from J, the junction kept 7 bases outside the gene matches. CDR3 sequence reads: CASSFVDRRAYEQYF. Here the CDR3 DNA reads TGTGCCAGCAGTTTCGTGGACAGGCGCGCCTACGAGCAGTACTTC.

The chain uses TRBV6-5 and TRBJ1-4; D may be TRBD1 (6 bases). Trimming cost V 3 bases and J 8 bases, with 16 bases left between them. The CDR3 sequence is 15 residues long. Germline assignment: CDR1 MNHEY and CDR2 SVGAGI. The CDR3 region has the DNA TGTGCCAGCAGTTATGGAGGGGGGGGAAGAGAAAAACTGTTTTTT. This translates into CASSYGGGGREKLFF.

The gene calls are TRBV19 and TRBJ1-4; D gene unclear. Germline loops: CDR1 LNHDA, CDR2 SQIVND (reference sequence). V was clipped by 4 bases and J by 8 bases, with 17 bases between them. The CDR3 covers 15 residues. The CDR3 DNA follows: TGTGCCAGTAGTACCCGGGAGACTATAAGGGAAAAACTGTTTTTT. This gives the protein CASSTRETIREKLFF.

The rearrangement links TRBV30 to TRBJ2-7; the match to TRBD1 covers 7 bases. Unmatched junction bases numbered 12, after V lost 4 bases and J lost 3 bases. Germline-derived CDR1 and CDR2 are GTSNPN and SVGIG (reference sequence). There are 15 residues in the CDR3. For the CDR3, the DNA is TGTGCCTGGAATCGCGTAGGGGGCTTATTCTACGAGCAGTACTTC. This translates into CAWNRVGGLFYEQYF.

This clone has more than one count but fewer than ten. The chain employs TRBV11-2 and TRBJ2-4; D gene unclear. The germline gives CDR1 SGHAT, CDR2 FQNNGV. The germline V and J ends were trimmed by 1 base and 6 bases, with 7 bases remaining between them. The CDR3 loop spans 13 amino acids. The CDR3 bases are TGTGCCAGCAGCTTAGGGGCACGAAACATTCAGTACTTC. Its protein is CASSLGARNIQYF.

The chain employs TRBV19 and TRBJ1-4, with D perhaps matching TRBD1 (5 bases). V was shortened by 9 bases and J by 8 bases, with 16 bases between the two germline ends. This CDR3 spans 13 amino acids. Germline CDR1 is LNHDA and CDR2 is SQIVND (reference sequence). The CDR3 DNA sequence: TGTGCCAGAGCCCGGGGGGGACGGGAAAAACTGTTTTTT. Its translation is CARARGGREKLFF.

V and J are TRBV6-5 and TRBJ2-1; D is unresolved. The CDR3 runs to 13 residues. V was shortened by 3 bases and J by 9 bases, with 12 bases between the two germline ends. Germline loops: CDR1 MNHEY, CDR2 SVGAGI. In DNA, the CDR3 is TGTGCCAGCAGTTATTCGCTAGGCGGTGAGCAGTTCTTC. Translating gives CASSYSLGGEQFF.

This clone was found a few times. The chain couples TRBV9 to TRBJ1-2; D might be TRBD1 (6 bases). This CDR3 is 16 amino acids long. Germline V gene data show CDR1 as SGDLS and CDR2 as YYNGEE. The V end was cut by 0 bases, the J end by 3 bases, with 15 bases between. DNA for the CDR3: TGTGCCAGCAGCGTAGGAGAGGCCAGGGGAGACTATGGCTACACCTTC. Its protein product is CASSVGEARGDYGYTF.

J is TRBJ2-1 and V is TRBV30; perhaps TRBD1 as D (6 bases). CDR3 size: 13 residues. V gave up 0 bases and J gave up 6 bases, with 9 bases separating them. The germline gives CDR1 GTSNPN, CDR2 SVGIG (reference sequence). Written as DNA, the CDR3 is TGTGCCTGGAGTGTGCTAGGGGGCAATGAGCAGTTCTTC. This encodes CAWSVLGGNEQFF. Full variable domain (outside the CDR3, taken from reference TRBV30 and TRBJ2-1): SQTIHQWPATLVQPVGSPLSLECTVEGTSNPNLYWYRQAAGRGLQLLFYSVGIGQISSEVPQNLSASRPQDRQFILSSKKLLLSDSGFYLCAWSVLGGNEQFFGPGTRLTVL.

V is TRBV18 and J is TRBJ2-2; perhaps TRBD1 as D (5 bases). Germline V CDR1 and CDR2: KGHSH, LQKENI. This CDR3 is built from 14 residues. The ends were cut back, 2 bases at V and 5 bases at J, with 9 bases in the middle. This CDR3 reads CASSPRGPTGELFF. The CDR3 coding sequence is TGTGCCAGCTCACCAAGGGGTCCTACCGGGGAGCTGTTTTTT.